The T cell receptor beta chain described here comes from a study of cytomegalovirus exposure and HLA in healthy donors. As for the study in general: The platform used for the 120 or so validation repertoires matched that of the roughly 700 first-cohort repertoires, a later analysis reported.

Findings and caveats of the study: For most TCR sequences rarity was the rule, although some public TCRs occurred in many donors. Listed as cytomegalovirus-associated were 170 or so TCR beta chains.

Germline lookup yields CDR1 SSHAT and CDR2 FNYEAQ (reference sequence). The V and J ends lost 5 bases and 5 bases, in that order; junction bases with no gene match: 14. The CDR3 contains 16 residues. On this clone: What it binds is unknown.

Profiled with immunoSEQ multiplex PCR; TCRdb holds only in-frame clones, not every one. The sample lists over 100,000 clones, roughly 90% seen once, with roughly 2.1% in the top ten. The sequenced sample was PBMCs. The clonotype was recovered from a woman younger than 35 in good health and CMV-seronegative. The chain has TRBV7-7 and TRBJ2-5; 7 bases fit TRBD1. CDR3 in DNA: TGTGCCAGCAGCCGCATAATATCCCCCAGGGGGGAGACCCAGTACTTC. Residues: CASSRIISPRGETQYF.